This is a list of T cell receptor beta chains from one sample in a study of regulatory T cells in long-lasting Graves disease. TCRdb fed the multiplex PCR reads into MiXCR, producing one record per CDR3 protein. The sample carries roughly 500,000 distinct CDR3 sequences, 14% recorded once. This same sample was also taken into another study, of T cells in Graves' hyperthyroidism and ophthalmopathy.

This specimen consisted of peripheral blood mononuclear cells (PBMCs), obtained at new diagnosis, from a patient treated with antithyroid drugs. These receptors all come from a woman aged 45-65 years with Graves disease. CDR3s include the opening cysteine and the closing phenylalanine or tryptophan. Not all rows give a size; the values are once, few, many and, for expanded clones, a class.

v_gene | abundance | CDR3aa
TRBV5-1 | few | CASSGGLAGPASSYEQYF
TRBV5-4 | few | CASSLTGGFYEQYF
TRBV5-6 | few | CASSHGRGQFF
TRBV3-1 | many | CASSQDFREQYF
TRBV24-1 | - | CATSERVDTQYF
TRBV30 | many | CAWSVGSTGGSGYTF
TRBV27 | - | CASGGLAGDNTGELFF
TRBV7-3 | - | CASSLDRGLPGYNEQFF
TRBV28 | - | CASNILGVQETQYF
TRBV6-1 | many | CASSERRPSGHQPQHF
TRBV2 | many | CARKLAGTNNEQFF
TRBV6-1 | many | CASSRQEAYEQYF
TRBV12-5 | many | CASGLSLAGEEDEQFF
TRBV11-2 | many | CASSSHRGVRYEQYF
TRBV5-4 | few | CASSLVGTEGGYTF
TRBV11-3 | - | CASSPGTGSGTEAFF
TRBV24-1 | many | CATSDPGTGFGYTF
TRBV28 | many | CASSTRWVGRRGQYF
TRBV18 | - | CASSPSAPSGNTIYF